This TCR beta chain was sequenced during a study of shared T cell receptors in the human thymus. The data were produced by immunoSEQ multiplex PCR, yet TCRdb's version contains in-frame clones alone and is incomplete. The sample carries approximately 490,000 clones, 75% to 80% recorded once. V dropped 8 bases and J dropped 6; count of bases not matched to a gene: 13. Germline values: CDR1 LNHDA, CDR2 SQIVND (reference sequence). There are 15 residues in the CDR3. The sample was also linked to a second study, of human thymus T cells. Per that paper: Donors were healthy Finnish infants having corrective surgery for congenital heart defects. Thymus pieces cut out during corrective heart surgery were the tissue that was used. The authors found apparently biased V and J gene usage in thymic and blood repertoires. There were highly overlapping thymic repertoires among unrelated individuals, as related research reported.

V usage is TRBV19 and J usage is TRBJ2-1, with 7 bases lining up with TRBD2. This TCR derives from a boy in the first two years of life with a congenital heart defect. What was sequenced was thymocytes. The CDR3 region is CASANWGEGFNEQFF. In nucleotides, the CDR3 is TGTGCCAGTGCTAACTGGGGGGAGGGCTTCAATGAGCAGTTCTTC.